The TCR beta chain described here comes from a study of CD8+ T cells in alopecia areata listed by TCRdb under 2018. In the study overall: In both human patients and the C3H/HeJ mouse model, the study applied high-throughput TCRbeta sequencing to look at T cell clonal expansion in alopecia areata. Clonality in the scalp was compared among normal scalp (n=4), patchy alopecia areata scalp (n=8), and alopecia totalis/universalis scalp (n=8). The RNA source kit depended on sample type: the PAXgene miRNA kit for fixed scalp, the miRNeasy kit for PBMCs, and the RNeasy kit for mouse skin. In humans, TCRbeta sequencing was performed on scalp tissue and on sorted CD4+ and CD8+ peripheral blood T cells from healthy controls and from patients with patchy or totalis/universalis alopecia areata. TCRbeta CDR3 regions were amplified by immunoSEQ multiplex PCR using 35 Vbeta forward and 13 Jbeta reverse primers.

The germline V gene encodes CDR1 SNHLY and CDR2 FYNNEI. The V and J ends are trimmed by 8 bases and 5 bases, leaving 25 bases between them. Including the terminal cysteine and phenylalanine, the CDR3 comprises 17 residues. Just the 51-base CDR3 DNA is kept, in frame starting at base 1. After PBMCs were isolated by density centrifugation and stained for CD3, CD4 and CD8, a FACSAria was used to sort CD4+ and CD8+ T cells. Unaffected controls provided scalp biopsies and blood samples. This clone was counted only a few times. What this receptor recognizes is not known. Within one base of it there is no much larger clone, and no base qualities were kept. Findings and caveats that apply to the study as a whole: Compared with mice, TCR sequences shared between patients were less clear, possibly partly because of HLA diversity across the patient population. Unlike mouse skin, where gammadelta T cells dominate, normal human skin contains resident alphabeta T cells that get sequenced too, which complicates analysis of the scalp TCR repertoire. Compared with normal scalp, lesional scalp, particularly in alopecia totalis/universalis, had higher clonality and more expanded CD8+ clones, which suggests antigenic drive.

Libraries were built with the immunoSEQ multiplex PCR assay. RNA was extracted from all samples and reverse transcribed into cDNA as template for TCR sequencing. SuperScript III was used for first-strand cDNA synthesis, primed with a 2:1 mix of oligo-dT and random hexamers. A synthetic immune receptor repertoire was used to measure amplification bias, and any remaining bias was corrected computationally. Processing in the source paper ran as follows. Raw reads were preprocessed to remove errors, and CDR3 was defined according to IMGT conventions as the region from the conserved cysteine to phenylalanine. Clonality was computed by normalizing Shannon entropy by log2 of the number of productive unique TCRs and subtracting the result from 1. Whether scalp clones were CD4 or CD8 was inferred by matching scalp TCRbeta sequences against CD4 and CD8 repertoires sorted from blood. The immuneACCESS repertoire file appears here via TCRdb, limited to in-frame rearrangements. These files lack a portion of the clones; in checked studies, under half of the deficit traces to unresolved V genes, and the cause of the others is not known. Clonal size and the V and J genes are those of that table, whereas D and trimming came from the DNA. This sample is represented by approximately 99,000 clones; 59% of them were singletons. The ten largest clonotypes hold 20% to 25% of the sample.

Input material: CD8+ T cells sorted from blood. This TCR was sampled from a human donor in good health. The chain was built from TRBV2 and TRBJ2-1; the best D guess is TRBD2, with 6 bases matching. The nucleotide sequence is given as TGTGCCAGCGGGCGATATGTCGGGACTCGCAGTGACAATGAGCAGTTCTTC. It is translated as CASGRYVGTRSDNEQFF.